This entry describes one T cell receptor (beta chain). Antigen: not known. The record originates from a study of cytomegalovirus exposure and HLA in healthy donors. Study-wide findings and caveats: Among immune exposure information, only CMV serostatus was available.

The CDR3 is 15 amino acids. From germline, CDR1 is SGDLS and CDR2 YYNGEE. With V trimmed by 3 bases and J by 5 bases, 10 bases remained unmatched. PCR used 60 Vbeta primers and 13 Jbeta primers. Repertoires were generated with immunoSEQ multiplex PCR, while TCRdb's copy carries only in-frame clones and drops some. The profile shows 110,000 or so clones, over 75% of them singletons. This clonotype was sampled from a man in his forties in good health and CMV-seronegative. The chain employs TRBV9 and TRBJ1-1, with 7 bases lining up with TRBD1. Material for sequencing was PBMCs. CDR3 region: CASSGEQGQRTEAFF. The DNA for the CDR3 is TGTGCCAGCAGCGGAGAACAGGGGCAGCGTACTGAAGCTTTCTTT.